This passage covers 9 T cell receptor beta chains from one sample sequenced in a study of T cell responses to AZD1222 COVID-19 vaccine. The table came from immunoSEQ multiplex PCR; TCRdb's copy has only in-frame clones and leaves some out. The table records under 140,000 clones, 94% of them present only once. The sample consisted of peripheral blood, taken 28 days after the second AZD1222 dose. The receptors were gathered from an adult who received the AZD1222 COVID-19 vaccine.

This sequence joins TRBV10-3 and TRBJ1-1; possible D gene TRBD1, 5 bases. Trimming cost V 5 bases and J 4 bases, with 11 bases left between them. Germline CDR1 reads ENHRY; CDR2 reads SYGVKD. The CDR3 is made up of 13 amino acids. The chain's CDR3 is CAISSARGTEAFF. CDR3 nucleotides: TGTGCCATCAGTTCGGCAAGGGGCACTGAAGCTTTCTTT.

The CDR3 reads CASSFRTGRSVGAFF. The CDR3 DNA is TGTGCCAGCAGTTTTCGGACAGGGCGCTCTGTAGGAGCTTTCTTT. This rearrangement joins TRBV28 to TRBJ1-1; TRBD1 matches 8 bases. The length of the CDR3 is 15 residues. The junction had 13 bases not matched to a gene; V was cut back by 3 bases and J by 10 bases. Germline CDR1 MDHEN, CDR2 SYDVKM.

This clone came up once. V and J are TRBV6-5 and TRBJ1-4; tentatively, D is TRBD1 (6 bases). The V end was cut by 10 bases, the J end by 4 bases, with 13 bases between. Looked up from germline, CDR1 is MNHEY and CDR2 is SVGAGI. The CDR3 runs to 13 residues. The CDR3 protein is CATSDSLNEKLFF. As DNA, the CDR3 is TGTGCCACCTCGGACAGCCTTAATGAAAAACTGTTTTTT.

The chain combines TRBV5-5 with TRBJ2-3, with D uncertain. This CDR3 comprises 15 residues. V lost 1 base and J 2 bases, leaving 11 bases between the germline ends. CDR1 SGHKS and CDR2 YYEKEE come from the germline V gene (reference sequence). Here the CDR3 DNA reads TGTGCCAGCAGCTTGAGTGGAAGGTCCACAGATACGCAGTATTTT. Amino acid sequence: CASSLSGRSTDTQYF.

The V call is TRBV6-1, the J call TRBJ2-2; D not certain. V lost 2 bases, J lost 7 bases, and 11 bases lay in between. Germline V gene data show CDR1 as MNHNS and CDR2 as SASEGT. The CDR3 extends over 14 amino acids. As DNA, the CDR3 is TGTGCCAGCAGTGAAAGGGTATTCGGCGGGGAGCTGTTTTTT. Encoded protein: CASSERVFGGELFF.

This chain links TRBV6-6 with TRBJ1-6; 9 bases are shared with TRBD1. Germline loops: CDR1 MNHNY, CDR2 SVGAGI (reference sequence). The ends lost 6 bases at V and 10 bases at J; junction bases unmatched: 10. The CDR3 covers 15 residues. The CDR3, as DNA: TGTGCCAGCAGCGATTCCGGGACAGGGATCTCACCCCTCCACTTT. This gives the protein CASSDSGTGISPLHF.

In its sample, this clone was seen once. V is TRBV5-1 and J is TRBJ2-5, with no clear D. CDR3 length: 14 residues. The V and J ends lost 0 bases and 0 bases respectively, with 6 bases between them. Germline V gene data show CDR1 as SGHRS and CDR2 as YFSETQ. The CDR3 bases are TGCGCCAGCAGCTTGGCCGAATACCAAGAGACCCAGTACTTC. It translates to CASSLAEYQETQYF.

This rearrangement joins TRBV21-1 to TRBJ2-2. TRBV21-1 is a pseudogene. The CDR3 totals 13 residues. CDR3 nucleotide sequence: TGTGCCAGCAGCAAAGATGACACCGGGGAGCTGTTTTTT. It is translated as CASSKDDTGELFF.

CDR3 nucleotide sequence: TGTGCCAGCAGCGCCCGACTAGCGGGGGGGTCCTCGGCCGGGGAGCTGTTTTTT. The encoded protein is CASSARLAGGSSAGELFF. V and J are TRBV11-3 and TRBJ2-2, with TRBD2 matching over 14 bases. CDR3 length: 18 amino acids. With V trimmed by 5 bases and J by 6 bases, 11 bases remained unmatched. Germline V gene sequence: CDR1 SGHNT, CDR2 YENEEA.